Below, 25 T cell receptor beta chains from the same sample are listed, as sequenced in a study of T cell changes during pregnancy in multiple sclerosis. Using immunoSEQ multiplex PCR, the repertoire was profiled, and TCRdb retains in-frame clones only, with some absent. The sample has about 130,000 clones, less than 97% seen once. This sample comprised peripheral blood, obtained after pregnancy. The receptor set was obtained from a female donor with multiple sclerosis, enrolled in a pregnancy study.

A word on this clone: This same CDR3 is encoded by further DNA sequences in the sample. The J gene is TRBJ2-5, the V gene TRBV5-4; 7 bases align to TRBD1. With V trimmed by 2 bases and J by 5 bases, 3 bases remained unmatched. The CDR3 totals 13 residues. Looked up from germline, CDR1 is SGHNT and CDR2 is YYREEE (reference sequence). The CDR3: CASSLGGGETQYF. The CDR3 DNA is TGTGCCAGCAGCTTAGGGGGCGGGGAGACCCAGTACTTC. The full variable domain, rest sourced from reference TRBV5-4 and TRBJ2-5, is ETGVTQSPTHLIKTRGQQVTLRCSSQSGHNTVSWYQQALGQGPQFIFQYYREEENGRGNFPPRFSGLQFPNYSSELNVNALELDDSALYLCASSLGGGETQYFGPGTRLLVL.

This clone appeared a few times. The chain employs TRBV6-6 and TRBJ1-2; the match to TRBD1 covers 7 bases. The CDR3 is 11 amino acids. Germline CDR1 MNHNY, CDR2 SVGAGI (reference sequence). The J segment lost 6 bases and the V segment lost 9 bases, leaving 4 bases of the junction unmatched. The CDR3 region is CASRQGDGYTF. DNA for the CDR3: TGTGCCAGTAGACAGGGTGATGGCTACACCTTC.

The chain joins TRBV5-1 to TRBJ2-1, with 9 positions matching TRBD2. J was trimmed by 8 bases and V by 6 bases; bases with no gene match: 12. The germline V gene encodes CDR1 SGHRS and CDR2 YFSETQ. This CDR3 region has 15 residues. In nucleotides, the CDR3 is TGCGCCAGCACCAAGACCCTAGCGGGAAGGGATGAGCAGTTCTTC. It codes for CASTKTLAGRDEQFF.

This rearrangement joins TRBV2 to TRBJ2-5; no clear D. Germline-derived CDR1 and CDR2 are SNHLY and FYNNEI. This CDR3 is 14 amino acids long. V shed 8 bases and J shed 0 bases, with 13 bases lying between them. CDR3 DNA: TGTGCCAGCTTGGCATATTCGTACCAAGAGACCCAGTACTTC. Protein sequence: CASLAYSYQETQYF. The full variable domain, its missing parts supplied by reference TRBV2 and TRBJ2-5, is EPEVTQTPSHQVTQMGQEVILRCVPISNHLYFYWYRQILGQKVEFLVSFYNNEISEKSEIFDDQFSVERPDGSNFTLKIRSTKLEDSAMYFCASLAYSYQETQYFGPGTRLLVL.

The rearrangement uses TRBV6-4 and TRBJ2-2; the D gene is possibly TRBD2 (5 bases). There are 15 residues in the CDR3. Trimming left V 2 bases short and J 6 bases short, with 13 bases between. The germline V gene encodes CDR1 MRHNA and CDR2 SNTAGT. The DNA for the CDR3 is TGTGCCAGCAGTGACCACGGTGGAGGTTCCGGGGAGCTGTTTTTT. It encodes CASSDHGGGSGELFF.

J is TRBJ2-7 and V is TRBV5-4; 9 bases are a match to TRBD1. V trimming: 3 bases; J trimming: 2 bases; junction bases outside the gene matches: 12. Germline CDR1 is SGHNT and CDR2 is YYREEE (reference sequence). The CDR3 sequence is 17 residues long. Here the CDR3 reads CASSSTRPGQGTYEQYF. CDR3 nucleotides: TGTGCCAGCAGCTCAACCCGCCCGGGACAGGGAACCTACGAGCAGTACTTC. Complete variable domain (other parts from reference TRBV5-4 and TRBJ2-7): ETGVTQSPTHLIKTRGQQVTLRCSSQSGHNTVSWYQQALGQGPQFIFQYYREEENGRGNFPPRFSGLQFPNYSSELNVNALELDDSALYLCASSSTRPGQGTYEQYFGPGTRLTVT.

The chain uses TRBV5-4 and TRBJ1-4, with 7 bases that match TRBD1. Germline loops: CDR1 SGHNT, CDR2 YYREEE (reference sequence). This CDR3 region has 13 residues. The junction had 4 bases not matched to a gene; V was cut back by 4 bases and J by 7 bases. The CDR3: CASSMTGSEKLFF. In DNA, the CDR3 is TGTGCCAGCAGCATGACAGGGTCTGAAAAACTGTTTTTT. The whole variable domain, remainder taken from reference TRBV5-4 and TRBJ1-4, is ETGVTQSPTHLIKTRGQQVTLRCSSQSGHNTVSWYQQALGQGPQFIFQYYREEENGRGNFPPRFSGLQFPNYSSELNVNALELDDSALYLCASSMTGSEKLFFGSGTQLSVL.

The V and J genes are TRBV14 and TRBJ2-6, with D possibly being TRBD1 (7 bases). Trimming pared 6 bases from V and 0 bases from J, leaving 15 bases between. The germline V gene has CDR1 SGHDN and CDR2 FVKESK. The CDR3 runs to 17 residues. The CDR3 loop reads CASRRDSTISGANVLTF. The CDR3 DNA reads TGTGCCAGCAGGCGGGACAGCACAATCTCTGGGGCCAACGTCCTGACTTTC.

This clone appeared once. The chain combines TRBV28 with TRBJ1-1, with unresolved D. The V and J ends lost 7 bases and 4 bases respectively, with 13 bases between them. Germline V lookup: CDR1 MDHEN, CDR2 SYDVKM. The CDR3 has 13 residues. CDR3 sequence: CASILSGGTEAFF. DNA for the CDR3: TGTGCCAGCATCCTTAGTGGTGGCACTGAAGCTTTCTTT. Variable domain in full (rest from reference TRBV28 and TRBJ1-1): DVKVTQSSRYLVKRTGEKVFLECVQDMDHENMFWYRQDPGLGLRLIYFSYDVKMKEKGDIPEGYSVSREKKERFSLILESASTNQTSMYLCASILSGGTEAFFGQGTRLTVV.

In this sample, this clone turned up once. The chain combines TRBV13 with TRBJ2-7; no clear D gene. CDR1 and CDR2 (germline): PRHDT, FYEKMQ (reference sequence). The ends were cut back, 5 bases at V and 2 bases at J, with 10 bases in the middle. CDR3 length: 13 amino acids. CDR3 sequence: CASSLGTPYEQYF. In DNA, the CDR3 is TGTGCCAGCAGCCTGGGCACCCCCTACGAGCAGTACTTC.

This clone was observed once. This chain uses TRBV7-9 with TRBJ2-5; a weak D match, TRBD2 (6 bases). V lost 8 bases and J lost 1, with 26 bases in between. This CDR3 contains 18 residues. CDR1 SEHNR and CDR2 FQNEAQ come from the germline V gene (reference sequence). CDR3 DNA sequence: TGTGCCAGCGGTTCCCCTTCCCAAGGAGGGCGCCCCCAAGAGACCCAGTACTTC. It translates to CASGSPSQGGRPQETQYF.

The chain uses TRBV28 and TRBJ2-7, with TRBD2 matching over 8 bases. This CDR3 comprises 16 residues. Per germline, CDR1 MDHEN and CDR2 SYDVKM. V lost 5 bases and J lost 1; bases outside the gene matches: 10. This CDR3 is CASSGGSREGSYEQYF. For the CDR3, the DNA is TGTGCCAGCAGTGGGGGTAGCCGGGAGGGATCCTACGAGCAGTACTTC.

The J gene is TRBJ2-2, the V gene TRBV6-5; 7 bases fit TRBD2. The CDR3 sequence is 15 residues long. Germline V gene data show CDR1 as MNHEY and CDR2 as SVGAGI. The V gene end was trimmed by 10 bases and the J gene end by 5 bases; junction bases not matched to a gene: 13. CDR3: CATHGGRELTGELFF. The CDR3 coding sequence is TGTGCCACCCACGGAGGGAGGGAGTTAACCGGGGAGCTGTTTTTT.

This chain links TRBV2 with TRBJ2-7; maybe TRBD2 (5 bases). Germline CDR1 is SNHLY and CDR2 is FYNNEI. This CDR3 is built from 12 residues. Trimming pared 7 bases from V and 6 bases from J, leaving 13 bases between. The CDR3 loop reads CASKRESPEQYF. The DNA for the CDR3 is TGTGCCAGCAAGAGGGAATCTCCCGAGCAGTACTTC.

Notes on this clone: The sample contains more than one DNA sequence encoding this CDR3. This chain uses TRBV30 with TRBJ1-2; 7 bases are shared with TRBD1. This CDR3 is built from 12 residues. Per germline, CDR1 GTSNPN and CDR2 SVGIG (reference sequence). Trimming cost V 4 bases and J 5 bases; bases outside gene matches: 4. This chain's CDR3 is CAWTRDSYGYTF. The CDR3 DNA reads as TGTGCCTGGACCCGGGACAGTTATGGCTACACCTTC.

The chain combines TRBV27 with TRBJ1-5, with 8 nucleotides matching TRBD1. Trimming took 5 bases from V and 0 from J; bases not matched to a gene: 9. The CDR3 runs to 17 residues. Germline V CDR1 and CDR2: MNHEY, SMNVEV (reference sequence). CDR3 bases: TGTGCCAGCAGTATTCCCGGGACAGGACATAGCAATCAGCCCCAGCATTTT. Translation gives CASSIPGTGHSNQPQHF.

The chain carries TRBV28 and TRBJ2-7; no reliable D call. CDR3 length: 12 residues. With 2 bases removed from V and 3 bases from J, the gap between germline ends came to 5 bases. The germline V gene encodes CDR1 MDHEN and CDR2 SYDVKM. The CDR3 spells CASSLLSYEQYF. DNA for the CDR3: TGTGCCAGCAGTTTACTCAGCTACGAGCAGTACTTC.

The chain carries TRBV7-2 and TRBJ2-3; a possible D gene is TRBD2 (5 bases). V was shortened by 5 bases and J by 1 base, with 10 bases between the two germline ends. The CDR3 sequence is 14 residues long. CDR1 is SGHTA, CDR2 FQGNSA, per germline. CDR3 nucleotide sequence: TGTGCCAGCAGCCCCAGCGGCGGCACAGATACGCAGTATTTT. It encodes CASSPSGGTDTQYF.

The rearrangement joins TRBV5-6 to TRBJ1-5; maybe TRBD1 (6 bases). The germline V gene has CDR1 SGHDT and CDR2 YYEEEE. The CDR3 has 15 residues. V was shortened by 3 bases and J by 1 base, with 11 bases between the two germline ends. CDR3 protein: CASSSWGLSNQPQHF. CDR3 nucleotide sequence: TGTGCCAGCAGCTCCTGGGGGCTCAGCAATCAGCCCCAGCATTTT. The whole variable domain, filled in from reference TRBV5-6 and TRBJ1-5, reads DAGVTQSPTHLIKTRGQQVTLRCSPKSGHDTVSWYQQALGQGPQFIFQYYEEEERQRGNFPDRFSGHQFPNYSSELNVNALLLGDSALYLCASSSWGLSNQPQHFGDGTRLSIL.

The rearrangement links TRBV19 to TRBJ1-3; possibly TRBD1 for D (5 bases). V lost 4 bases to trimming and J lost 0 bases, with 13 bases between them. CDR3 length: 16 amino acids. Per germline, CDR1 LNHDA and CDR2 SQIVND (reference sequence). The chain's CDR3 is CASSRITGVSGNTIYF. CDR3 DNA: TGTGCCAGTAGTAGGATAACGGGGGTCTCTGGAAACACCATATATTTT.

The chain joins TRBV28 to TRBJ2-1; maybe TRBD2 (7 bases). The CDR3 is made up of 14 amino acids. Germline CDR1 and CDR2: MDHEN and SYDVKM. Trimming shortened V by 6 bases and J by 6 bases, and 15 bases separated the two germline ends. Here the CDR3 DNA reads TGTGCCAGCAGACCGGGGGGCGGGGGCAATGAGCAGTTCTTC. Translated, it gives CASRPGGGGNEQFF. Full variable domain (rest looked up from reference TRBV28 and TRBJ2-1): DVKVTQSSRYLVKRTGEKVFLECVQDMDHENMFWYRQDPGLGLRLIYFSYDVKMKEKGDIPEGYSVSREKKERFSLILESASTNQTSMYLCASRPGGGGNEQFFGPGTRLTVL.

The J gene is TRBJ1-3, the V gene TRBV28; 9 bases fit TRBD1. This CDR3 has 16 residues. Losses at the gene ends were 8 bases for V and 6 bases for J; bases not matched to a gene: 14. CDR1 MDHEN and CDR2 SYDVKM come from the germline V gene. Here the CDR3 reads CASGETGGGSLNTIYF. The DNA of the CDR3 is TGTGCCAGCGGAGAAACAGGGGGCGGCAGTCTAAACACCATATATTTT.

The chain recombines TRBV6-1 with TRBJ2-2; the D gene is possibly TRBD1 (6 bases). This CDR3 spans 14 amino acids. Germline CDR1 reads MNHNS; CDR2 reads SASEGT. The germline V and J ends were trimmed by 3 bases and 6 bases, with 11 bases remaining between them. The chain's CDR3 is CASSDTGLSGELFF. CDR3 nucleotide sequence: TGTGCCAGCAGTGATACAGGGCTCTCCGGGGAGCTGTTTTTT.

This clone was counted once. The CDR3 spells CASSPPPPGTTADIQYF. The DNA of the CDR3 is TGTGCCAGTAGCCCCCCCCCGCCAGGGACTACTGCAGACATTCAGTACTTC. The rearrangement joins TRBV19 to TRBJ2-4, with 7 bases lining up with TRBD2. V dropped 6 bases and J dropped 8; count of bases not matched to a gene: 19. CDR1 LNHDA and CDR2 SQIVND come from the germline V gene (reference sequence). This CDR3 has 17 amino acids.

This clone was seen once. The chain carries TRBV11-3 and TRBJ2-1; 9 bases fit TRBD1. The germline V gene has CDR1 SGHNT and CDR2 YENEEA. V was clipped by 0 bases and J by 8 bases; unmatched bases: 8. The CDR3 consists of 16 residues. CDR3: CASSLEWGQGRDEQFF. CDR3 nucleotides: TGTGCCAGCAGCTTAGAATGGGGACAGGGTCGGGATGAGCAGTTCTTC. The full variable domain, completed using reference TRBV11-3 and TRBJ2-1, is EAGVVQSPRYKIIEKKQPVAFWCNPISGHNTLYWYLQNLGQGPELLIRYENEEAVDDSQLPKDRFSAERLKGVDSTLKIQPAELGDSAVYLCASSLEWGQGRDEQFFGPGTRLTVL.